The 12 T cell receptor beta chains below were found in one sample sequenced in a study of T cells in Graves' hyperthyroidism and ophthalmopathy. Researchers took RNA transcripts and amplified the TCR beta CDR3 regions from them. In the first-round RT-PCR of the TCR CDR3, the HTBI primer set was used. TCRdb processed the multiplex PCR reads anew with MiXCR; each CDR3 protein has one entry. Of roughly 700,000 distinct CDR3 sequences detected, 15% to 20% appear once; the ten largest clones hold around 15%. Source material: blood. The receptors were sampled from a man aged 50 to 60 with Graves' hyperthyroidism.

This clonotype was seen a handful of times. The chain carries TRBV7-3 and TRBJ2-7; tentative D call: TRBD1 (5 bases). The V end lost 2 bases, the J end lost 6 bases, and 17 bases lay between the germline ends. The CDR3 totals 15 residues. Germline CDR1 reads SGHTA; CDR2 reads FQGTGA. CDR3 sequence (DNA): TGTGCCAGCAGCTTAGGCAGGGCTCCAACCTCCGAGCAGTACTTC. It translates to CASSLGRAPTSEQYF.

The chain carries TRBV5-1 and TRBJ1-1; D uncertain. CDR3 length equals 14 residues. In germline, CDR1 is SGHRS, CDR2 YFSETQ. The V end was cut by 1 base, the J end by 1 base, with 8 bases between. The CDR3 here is CASSLIASNTEAFF. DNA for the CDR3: TGCGCCAGCAGCTTGATTGCATCGAACACTGAAGCTTTCTTT.

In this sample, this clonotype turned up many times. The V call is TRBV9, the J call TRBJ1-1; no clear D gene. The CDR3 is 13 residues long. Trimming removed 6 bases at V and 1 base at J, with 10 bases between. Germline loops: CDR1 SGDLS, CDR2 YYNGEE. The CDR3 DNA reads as TGTGCCAGCAATCGAGGCGGGAACACTGAAGCTTTCTTT. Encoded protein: CASNRGGNTEAFF. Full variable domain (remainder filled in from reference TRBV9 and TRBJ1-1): DSGVTQTPKHLITATGQRVTLRCSPRSGDLSVYWYQQSLDQGLQFLIQYYNGEERAKGNILERFSAQQFPDLHSELNLSSLELGDSALYFCASNRGGNTEAFFGQGTRLTVV.

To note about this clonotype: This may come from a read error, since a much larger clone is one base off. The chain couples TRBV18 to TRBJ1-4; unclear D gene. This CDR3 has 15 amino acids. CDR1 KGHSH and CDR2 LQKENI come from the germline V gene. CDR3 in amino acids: CASSLLQSGNENLFF. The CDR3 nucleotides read TGTGCCAGCTCACTTCTCCAGTCGGGCAATGAAAACCTGTTTTTT. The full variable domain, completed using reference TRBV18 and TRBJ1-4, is NAGVMQNPRHLVRRRGQEARLRCSPMKGHSHVYWYRQLPEEGLKFMVYLQKENIIDESGMPKERFSAEFPKEGPSILRIQQVVRGDSAAYFCASSLLQSGNENLFFGSGTQLSVL.

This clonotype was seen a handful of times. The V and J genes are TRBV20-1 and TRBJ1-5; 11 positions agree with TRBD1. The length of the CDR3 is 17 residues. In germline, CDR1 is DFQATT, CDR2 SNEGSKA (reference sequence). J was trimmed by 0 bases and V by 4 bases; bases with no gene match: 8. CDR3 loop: CSATPGQGVYSNQPQHF. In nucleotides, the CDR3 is TGCAGTGCTACCCCGGGACAGGGGGTTTATAGCAATCAGCCCCAGCATTTT.

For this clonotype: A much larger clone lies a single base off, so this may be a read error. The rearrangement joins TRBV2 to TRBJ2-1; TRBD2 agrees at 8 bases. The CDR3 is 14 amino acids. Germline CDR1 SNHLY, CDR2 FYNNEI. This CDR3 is CASRRASGYNEQSF. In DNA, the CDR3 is TGTGCCAGCAGAAGGGCTAGCGGGTACAATGAGCAGTCCTTC.

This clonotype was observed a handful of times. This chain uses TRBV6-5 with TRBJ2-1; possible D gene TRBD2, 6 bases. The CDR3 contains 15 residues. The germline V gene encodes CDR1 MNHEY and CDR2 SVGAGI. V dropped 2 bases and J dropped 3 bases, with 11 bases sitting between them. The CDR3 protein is CASSYEAGSYNEQFF. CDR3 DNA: TGTGCCAGCAGTTACGAGGCGGGAAGCTACAATGAGCAGTTCTTC.

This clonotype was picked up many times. This chain's CDR3 is CASTPGGAGELFF. In DNA, the CDR3 is TGTGCCAGCACCCCCGGGGGGGCCGGGGAGCTGTTTTTT. This rearrangement joins TRBV12-3 or TRBV12-4 to TRBJ2-2; TRBD2 agrees at 8 bases. This CDR3 is 13 amino acids long. Unmatched junction bases numbered 4, after V lost 7 bases and J lost 6 bases.

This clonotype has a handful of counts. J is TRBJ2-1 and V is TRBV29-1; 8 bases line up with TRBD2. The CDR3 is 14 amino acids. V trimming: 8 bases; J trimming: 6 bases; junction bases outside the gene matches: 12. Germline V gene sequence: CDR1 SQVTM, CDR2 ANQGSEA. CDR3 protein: CSPVGAGGLNEQFF. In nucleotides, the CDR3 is TGCAGCCCGGTCGGGGCGGGAGGCCTCAATGAGCAGTTCTTC.

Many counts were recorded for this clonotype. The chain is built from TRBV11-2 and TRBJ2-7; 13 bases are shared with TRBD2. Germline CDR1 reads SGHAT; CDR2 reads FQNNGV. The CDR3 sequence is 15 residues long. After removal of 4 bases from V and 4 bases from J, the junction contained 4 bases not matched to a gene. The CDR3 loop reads CASSSLAGGIYEQYF. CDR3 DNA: TGTGCCAGCAGCTCACTAGCGGGAGGGATTTACGAGCAGTACTTC.

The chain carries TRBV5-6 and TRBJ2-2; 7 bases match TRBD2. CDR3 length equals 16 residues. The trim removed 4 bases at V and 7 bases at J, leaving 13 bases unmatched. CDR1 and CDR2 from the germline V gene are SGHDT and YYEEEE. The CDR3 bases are TGTGCCAGCAGCCTGCCGCTAGCGGCGGCTGTCGGGGAGCTGTTTTTT. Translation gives CASSLPLAAAVGELFF.

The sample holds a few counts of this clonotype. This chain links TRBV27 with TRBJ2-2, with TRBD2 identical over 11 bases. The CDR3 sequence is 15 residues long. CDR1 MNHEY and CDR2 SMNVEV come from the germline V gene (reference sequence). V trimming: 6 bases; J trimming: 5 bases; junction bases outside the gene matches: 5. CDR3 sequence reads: CASRVPSGRTGELFF. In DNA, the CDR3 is TGTGCCAGCAGAGTCCCTAGCGGGAGGACCGGGGAGCTGTTTTTT.